Presented here are 25 T cell receptor beta chains from one specimen sequenced in a study of long-term antiretroviral therapy in people with HIV. Running of the v3.0 immunoSEQ assay took place at survey level. TCRdb's copy holds only in-frame clones and misses some; the assay was immunoSEQ multiplex PCR. There are tens of thousands of clones in the sample; roughly four fifths occur only once, and 6% to 8.5% lies in the top ten. The sample in question was unsorted PBMCs, obtained 1.5 years after starting antiretroviral therapy. The receptors were sampled from a man aged 30 to 39 with HIV.

The chain recombines TRBV5-1 with TRBJ1-1, with 11 bases that match TRBD1. Germline CDR1 SGHRS, CDR2 YFSETQ. Trimming cost V 4 bases and J 4 bases; bases outside gene matches: 12. There are 17 residues in the CDR3. The CDR3 coding sequence is TGCGCCAGCAGCCTGACCGGACAGGGGGCGGTTCGCACTGAAGCTTTCTTT. Protein: CASSLTGQGAVRTEAFF.

The gene calls are TRBV10-3 and TRBJ2-6; 9 bases agree with TRBD2. The CDR3 sequence is 19 residues long. With V trimmed by 3 bases and J by 2 bases, 11 bases remained unmatched. Germline V gene data show CDR1 as ENHRY and CDR2 as SYGVKD. The DNA for the CDR3 is TGTGCCATCAGTGAAGAAGTAGCGGGGGCCATGACTGGGGCCAACGTCCTGACTTTC. Residues: CAISEEVAGAMTGANVLTF.

The chain uses TRBV30 and TRBJ1-6; TRBD1 is a possible D gene (5 bases). The V end lost 5 bases, the J end lost 10 bases, and 12 bases lay between the germline ends. The germline V gene has CDR1 GTSNPN and CDR2 SVGIG (reference sequence). The length of the CDR3 is 12 residues. The CDR3 reads CAWRWQGSPLHF. For the CDR3, the DNA is TGTGCCTGGCGGTGGCAGGGATCACCCCTCCACTTT.

This clone has just one count. This chain uses TRBV19 with TRBJ1-5; weak D call: TRBD1 (6 bases). The CDR3 is 13 residues long. Germline lookup yields CDR1 LNHDA and CDR2 SQIVND (reference sequence). V was pared by 5 bases and J by 4 bases, with 9 bases between. The CDR3 sequence: CASSGDTNQPQHF. The CDR3 DNA reads TGTGCCAGTAGTGGGGACACAAATCAGCCCCAGCATTTT.

The CDR3, as DNA: TGCGCCAGCAGCTTGGCCCAGGACCGCTACAATGAGCAGTTCTTC. Amino acid sequence: CASSLAQDRYNEQFF. V is TRBV5-1 and J is TRBJ2-1; the D is unclear. CDR1 and CDR2 (germline): SGHRS, YFSETQ. V was cut by 0 bases and J by 3 bases, with 10 bases left in between. The CDR3 runs 15 residues.

The chain recombines TRBV30 with TRBJ1-1; D ambiguous. Germline CDR1 is GTSNPN and CDR2 is SVGIG (reference sequence). V was clipped by 5 bases and J by 2 bases, with 6 bases between them. This CDR3 contains 11 residues. The CDR3 DNA is TGTGCCTGGGTTTTTAACACTGAAGCTTTCTTT. This sequence encodes CAWVFNTEAFF.

The rearrangement joins TRBV27 to TRBJ2-5, with D possibly matching TRBD2 (6 bases). This CDR3 is 16 amino acids long. CDR1 is MNHEY and CDR2 is SMNVEV in the germline V gene (reference sequence). V was shortened by 5 bases and J by 2 bases, with 18 bases between the two germline ends. Here the CDR3 reads CASSPRLGLSQETQYF. CDR3 sequence (DNA): TGTGCCAGCAGTCCAAGACTAGGTCTTTCACAAGAGACCCAGTACTTC.

The gene calls are TRBV4-1 and TRBJ2-1; 13 bases are a match to TRBD2. The CDR3 is 19 amino acids. Germline lookup yields CDR1 MGHRA and CDR2 YSYEKL. Germline trimming cut 0 bases from V and 4 bases from J; bases unmatched to any gene: 9. The CDR3 is CASSQDPFWTSGSYNEQFF. CDR3 DNA: TGCGCCAGCAGCCAAGATCCCTTCTGGACTAGCGGGAGTTACAATGAGCAGTTCTTC.

The rearrangement uses TRBV5-1 and TRBJ2-3; 10 nucleotides match TRBD2. With 1 base clipped from V and 2 bases from J, the junction kept 7 bases outside the gene matches. In germline, CDR1 is SGHRS, CDR2 YFSETQ. The length of the CDR3 is 17 residues. For the CDR3, the DNA is TGCGCCAGCAGCTTGCTTGGGACTAGCGAGCCCACAGATACGCAGTATTTT. It encodes CASSLLGTSEPTDTQYF.

The chain has TRBV28 and TRBJ2-5; 8 nucleotides line up with TRBD1. Germline V gene sequence: CDR1 MDHEN, CDR2 SYDVKM. The CDR3 sequence is 16 residues long. V gave up 4 bases and J gave up 5 bases; unmatched junction bases: 12. The CDR3 DNA follows: TGTGCCAGCAGTTCGCCCGCCGGACAGGGCTGGGAGACCCAGTACTTC. Its translation is CASSSPAGQGWETQYF.

V is TRBV5-3 and J is TRBJ2-1; D uncertain. TRBV5-3 qualifies as an ORF whose function is uncertain. This CDR3 has 17 residues. With 0 bases removed from V and 1 base from J, the gap between germline ends came to 14 bases. CDR3 bases: TGTGCCAGAAGCTTGGTCTGGGGAAAAGAGTCCTACAATGAGCAGTTCTTC. It yields the protein CARSLVWGKESYNEQFF.

The chain joins TRBV4-3 to TRBJ2-7; TRBD1 agrees at 9 bases. CDR1 is LGHNA, CDR2 YSLEER, per germline. CDR3 length equals 16 residues. V lost 1 base and J lost 2; bases outside the gene matches: 6. CDR3 in DNA: TGCGCCAGCAGCCAAGTGAGGGGACAGGGTGCCTACGAGCAGTACTTC. It codes for CASSQVRGQGAYEQYF.

V gene TRBV6-6 combines with J gene TRBJ1-1; D unclear. Trimming removed 0 bases from V and 1 base from J, with 6 bases in between. The CDR3 is 14 amino acids. Germline V gives CDR1 MNHNY, CDR2 SVGAGI (reference sequence). The chain's CDR3 is CASSYSSQNTEAFF. The CDR3, as DNA: TGTGCCAGCAGTTACTCGAGTCAGAACACTGAAGCTTTCTTT.

The chain combines TRBV5-1 with TRBJ2-3; no definite D call. CDR1 is SGHRS and CDR2 is YFSETQ in the germline V gene. CDR3 length: 15 residues. The V end was cut by 0 bases, the J end by 2 bases, with 10 bases between. CDR3 nucleotides: TGCGCCAGCAGCTTGGAACGCAAAAACACAGATACGCAGTATTTT. Translating it yields CASSLERKNTDTQYF.

The V call is TRBV28, the J call TRBJ2-5, with a tentative D call TRBD2 (6 bases). CDR3 length equals 13 residues. Germline CDR1 reads MDHEN; CDR2 reads SYDVKM. V lost 11 bases and J 5 bases, leaving 18 bases between the germline ends. CDR3 loop: CASNAAGSETQYF. Written as DNA, the CDR3 is TGTGCCTCAAACGCCGCGGGGTCGGAGACCCAGTACTTC.

J is TRBJ1-5 and V is TRBV30, with no clear D. Trimming took 2 bases from V and 10 from J, leaving 9 bases between them. Per germline, CDR1 GTSNPN and CDR2 SVGIG (reference sequence). There are 11 residues in the CDR3. CDR3 in amino acids: CAWSLRGPQHF. The CDR3 bases are TGTGCCTGGAGTCTCCGGGGTCCCCAGCATTTT.

The gene calls are TRBV5-1 and TRBJ2-1; TRBD1 matches at 8 bases. V shed 2 bases, J shed 9 bases, and the junction held 16 bases outside the gene matches. CDR1 SGHRS and CDR2 YFSETQ come from the germline V gene. The CDR3 covers 17 residues. The CDR3 DNA reads as TGCGCCAGCAGCTTAAACTCTCCGGGACAGGTAGCATTTGAGCAGTTCTTC. This codes for CASSLNSPGQVAFEQFF. Complete variable domain (other parts from reference TRBV5-1 and TRBJ2-1): KAGVTQTPRYLIKTRGQQVTLSCSPISGHRSVSWYQQTPGQGLQFLFEYFSETQRNKGNFPGRFSGRQFSNSRSEMNVSTLELGDSALYLCASSLNSPGQVAFEQFFGPGTRLTVL.

The rearrangement joins TRBV28 to TRBJ2-3, with D possibly being TRBD1 (6 bases). Germline CDR1 MDHEN, CDR2 SYDVKM. The V end lost 5 bases, the J end lost 1 base, and 13 bases lay between the germline ends. The CDR3 covers 15 residues. The CDR3 region has the DNA TGTGCCAGCAGTGCCACAGGGACGGGCACAGATACGCAGTATTTT. Protein product: CASSATGTGTDTQYF.

The chain uses TRBV7-8 and TRBJ1-4, with D unclear. V gave up 2 bases and J gave up 4 bases, with 5 bases separating them. The CDR3 sequence is 13 residues long. From germline, CDR1 is SGHVS and CDR2 FQNEAQ. CDR3 residues: CASSLSGNEKLFF. CDR3 bases: TGTGCCAGCAGCTTAAGCGGTAATGAAAAACTGTTTTTT.

The V call is TRBV9, the J call TRBJ1-1; D is possibly TRBD1 (5 bases). Germline assignment: CDR1 SGDLS and CDR2 YYNGEE. Trimming took 1 base from V and 0 from J, leaving 7 bases between them. CDR3 length equals 14 residues. The CDR3 reads CASSVSGMNTEAFF. DNA for the CDR3: TGTGCCAGCAGCGTATCAGGGATGAACACTGAAGCTTTCTTT.

The chain carries TRBV5-1 and TRBJ1-4; 11 bases map to TRBD1. After removal of 2 bases from V and 8 bases from J, the junction contained 5 bases not matched to a gene. Germline V gene data show CDR1 as SGHRS and CDR2 as YFSETQ. This CDR3 is 15 amino acids long. This chain's CDR3 is CASSFSGTGGEKLFF. In nucleotides, the CDR3 is TGCGCCAGCAGCTTCTCCGGGACAGGGGGAGAAAAACTGTTTTTT.

The rearrangement joins TRBV11-1 to TRBJ1-5; D not resolved. Germline V gene sequence: CDR1 SGHAT, CDR2 FQDESV (reference sequence). With 0 bases removed from V and 6 bases from J, the gap between germline ends came to 12 bases. The CDR3 contains 15 residues. Here the CDR3 DNA reads TGTGCCAGCAGCTTAGCGCTCGGGGTTGGTCAGCCCCAGCATTTT. Amino acid sequence: CASSLALGVGQPQHF.

This rearrangement joins TRBV14 to TRBJ1-1, with unresolved D. V shed 4 bases and J shed 8 bases, with 11 bases lying between them. The CDR3 loop spans 12 amino acids. CDR1 is SGHDN and CDR2 is FVKESK in the germline V gene. In nucleotides, the CDR3 is TGTGCCAGCAGCCCAGGAGGGCGGGAAGCTTTCTTT. Its protein product is CASSPGGREAFF.

The chain couples TRBV15 to TRBJ2-3; TRBD1 agrees at 7 bases. This CDR3 comprises 16 residues. Germline V lookup: CDR1 LNHNV, CDR2 YYDKDF (reference sequence). The trim removed 0 bases at V and 3 bases at J, leaving 6 bases unmatched. The CDR3, as DNA: TGTGCCACCAGCAGAGAAAACAGGGGTCGTACAGATACGCAGTATTTT. Amino acids: CATSRENRGRTDTQYF.

In its sample, this clone ranks as medium-sized. V gene TRBV7-9 combines with J gene TRBJ1-3; D is ambiguous. The CDR3 consists of 15 residues. Trimming shortened V by 7 bases and J by 0 bases, and 13 bases separated the two germline ends. The germline V gene has CDR1 SEHNR and CDR2 FQNEAQ (reference sequence). The CDR3 spells CASTTDGFSGNTIYF. DNA of the CDR3: TGTGCCAGCACCACGGACGGGTTCTCTGGAAACACCATATATTTT.